The next 32 T cell receptor beta chains were all read from a single sample in a study of blood T cell repertoires in COVID-19. Data came from immunoSEQ multiplex PCR; TCRdb stores just in-frame clones and leaves some out. The sample shows 60,000 or so clones, roughly 74% of them seen only once. The sequenced sample consisted of peripheral blood. All receptors come from a human donor in a cohort sampled during active COVID-19.

This rearrangement joins TRBV28 to TRBJ2-7; D gene uncertain. Germline V gene data show CDR1 as MDHEN and CDR2 as SYDVKM. V was trimmed by 2 bases and J by 7 bases, leaving 6 bases between them. The CDR3 spans 11 residues. The CDR3 DNA sequence: TGTGCCAGCAGTTTAGTCGTGGAGCAGTACTTC. Its translation is CASSLVVEQYF.

The chain has TRBV5-5 and TRBJ2-3; TRBD2 might be the D (6 bases). Trimming left V 0 bases short and J 2 bases short, with 13 bases between. The CDR3 contains 16 residues. CDR1 is SGHKS, CDR2 YYEKEE, per germline (reference sequence). The CDR3 protein is CASSLAAGIHTDTQYF. The CDR3 DNA is TGTGCCAGCAGCTTGGCGGCGGGGATACACACAGATACGCAGTATTTT.

The genes are TRBV28 and TRBJ2-2; D not resolved. This CDR3 has 15 amino acids. V lost 1 base, J lost 1 base, and 7 bases lay in between. The germline V gene encodes CDR1 MDHEN and CDR2 SYDVKM. CDR3 sequence: CASSLFGGNTGELFF. Written as DNA, the CDR3 is TGTGCCAGCAGTTTATTCGGCGGGAACACCGGGGAGCTGTTTTTT.

This clone was recorded a few times. Within the sample, other DNA sequences also encode this same CDR3. The chain employs TRBV9 and TRBJ2-7, with 7 positions matching TRBD1. The CDR3 sequence is 14 residues long. Trimming cost V 0 bases and J 2 bases; bases outside gene matches: 2. Germline values: CDR1 SGDLS, CDR2 YYNGEE. CDR3 in DNA: TGTGCCAGCAGCGTAGGTCAGGGGGCCTACGAGCAGTACTTC. It codes for CASSVGQGAYEQYF. Full variable domain (remainder filled in from reference TRBV9 and TRBJ2-7): DSGVTQTPKHLITATGQRVTLRCSPRSGDLSVYWYQQSLDQGLQFLIQYYNGEERAKGNILERFSAQQFPDLHSELNLSSLELGDSALYFCASSVGQGAYEQYFGPGTRLTVT.

The chain employs TRBV19 and TRBJ2-5, with D perhaps TRBD1 (5 bases). CDR1 is LNHDA, CDR2 SQIVND, per germline (reference sequence). There are 13 residues in the CDR3. Deletions cut 3 bases from V and 2 bases from J, with 7 bases between. CDR3 nucleotide sequence: TGTGCCAGTAGTATCGGACAACAAGAGACCCAGTACTTC. Translating gives CASSIGQQETQYF.

Here the CDR3 reads CASSPWTSGEDEQYF. The CDR3, as DNA: TGTGCCAGCAGCCCGTGGACTAGCGGTGAGGACGAGCAGTACTTC. This chain uses TRBV7-8 with TRBJ2-7; 10 nucleotides agree with TRBD2. This CDR3 region has 15 residues. CDR1 and CDR2 from the germline V gene are SGHVS and FQNEAQ. V dropped 5 bases and J dropped 5; count of bases not matched to a gene: 9.

The chain combines TRBV19 with TRBJ2-2; D not certain. This CDR3 region has 11 residues. The germline V gene encodes CDR1 LNHDA and CDR2 SQIVND (reference sequence). Trimming stripped 6 bases from V and 8 bases from J, with 7 bases between. CDR3 sequence (DNA): TGTGCCAGTAGCCCCAGAGGGGAGCTGTTTTTT. Its protein is CASSPRGELFF.

V gene TRBV29-1 combines with J gene TRBJ1-2, with D perhaps matching TRBD1 (6 bases). Germline V gives CDR1 SQVTM, CDR2 ANQGSEA. V was cut by 6 bases and J by 8 bases, with 13 bases left in between. This CDR3 spans 11 amino acids. The CDR3 region is CSVTDGTGYTF. The CDR3 DNA follows: TGCAGCGTGACAGATGGGACAGGCTACACCTTC.

This chain links TRBV12-3 or TRBV12-4 with TRBJ1-1; no clear D gene. Trimming removed 5 bases from V and 4 bases from J, with 11 bases in between. CDR3 length equals 13 residues. CDR3 DNA: TGTGCCAGCAGTCCTGACGGGATCACTGAAGCTTTCTTT. Protein product: CASSPDGITEAFF.

This clone appeared a few times. The chain links TRBV29-1 to TRBJ2-5, with TRBD2 matching 9 bases. The CDR3 loop spans 15 amino acids. The germline gives CDR1 SQVTM, CDR2 ANQGSEA. Trimming removed 4 bases from V and 1 base from J; junction bases left unmatched: 7. The CDR3 reads CSVGFSGGSQETQYF. The DNA for the CDR3 is TGCAGCGTTGGCTTTAGCGGGGGAAGCCAAGAGACCCAGTACTTC.

The chain is built from TRBV18 and TRBJ1-3; TRBD1 is a possible D gene (6 bases). Germline V CDR1 and CDR2: KGHSH, LQKENI. This CDR3 is built from 14 residues. The germline V and J ends were trimmed by 5 bases and 4 bases, with 12 bases remaining between them. The chain's CDR3 is CASSYSGDGNTIYF. In nucleotides, the CDR3 is TGTGCCAGCTCATACTCAGGGGACGGAAACACCATATATTTT.

V is TRBV3-1 (or the pseudogene TRBV3-2) and J is TRBJ1-5; the D gene is possibly TRBD1 (5 bases). Germline V gives CDR1 LGHDT, CDR2 YNNKEL (reference sequence). CDR3 length: 14 residues. The ends were cut back, 4 bases at V and 0 bases at J, with 7 bases in the middle. The CDR3 bases are TGTGCCAGCAGCCGACAGAATAGCAATCAGCCCCAGCATTTT. It is translated as CASSRQNSNQPQHF.

This rearrangement joins TRBV2 to TRBJ1-2; 10 bases are shared with TRBD1. Germline CDR1 is SNHLY and CDR2 is FYNNEI. V dropped 5 bases and J dropped 8; count of bases not matched to a gene: 5. This CDR3 is 13 amino acids long. The CDR3 here is CASSQTGGYGYTF. The CDR3 bases are TGTGCCAGCAGTCAGACAGGGGGCTACGGCTACACCTTC.

The chain couples TRBV12-3 or TRBV12-4 to TRBJ2-1; 7 nucleotides match TRBD1. V was clipped by 6 bases and J by 7 bases; unmatched bases: 3. This CDR3 region has 12 residues. The CDR3: CASSPGQNEQFF. In nucleotides, the CDR3 is TGTGCCAGCAGCCCGGGACAGAATGAGCAGTTCTTC.

A note on this clone: A read error may produce the germline difference seen at one junction end. The CDR3 here is CASSLDSGQPQHF. CDR3 DNA sequence: TGTGCCAGCAGTTTGGACAGTGGCCAGCCCCAGCATTTT. J is TRBJ1-5 and V is TRBV5-4; D might be TRBD1 (6 bases). This CDR3 region has 13 residues. CDR1 SGHNT and CDR2 YYREEE come from the germline V gene (reference sequence). The whole variable domain, remainder taken from reference TRBV5-4 and TRBJ1-5, is ETGVTQSPTHLIKTRGQQVTLRCSSQSGHNTVSWYQQALGQGPQFIFQYYREEENGRGNFPPRFSGLQFPNYSSELNVNALELDDSALYLCASSLDSGQPQHFGDGTRLSIL.

This clone was found a few times. The chain links TRBV7-2 to TRBJ2-2; possibly TRBD2 for D (6 bases). CDR3 size: 14 residues. Germline values: CDR1 SGHTA, CDR2 FQGNSA. Trimming cost V 4 bases and J 5 bases, with 11 bases left between them. Written as DNA, the CDR3 is TGTGCCAGCAGCTACCGGGCGGGGACCGGGGAGCTGTTTTTT. It translates to CASSYRAGTGELFF.

Notes on this clone: The junction differs from germline at one of its ends, possibly a read error. This chain joins TRBV29-1 and TRBJ1-3; TRBD1 matches 10 bases. The CDR3 runs to 12 residues. Germline-derived CDR1 and CDR2 are SQVTM and ANQGSEA. CDR3 DNA sequence: TGCAGCGTTGGGGACAGGGGAAGCACCATATATTTT. Translating gives CSVGDRGSTIYF.

This clone was picked up a small number of times. This chain connects TRBV30 to TRBJ1-4; the D gene is possibly TRBD1 (5 bases). Trimming took off 7 bases at V and 4 bases at J, with 16 bases between the two ends. CDR1 GTSNPN and CDR2 SVGIG come from the germline V gene (reference sequence). This CDR3 spans 14 amino acids. CDR3 sequence (DNA): TGTGCCTTCCAATCGGGACTCCTTAATGAAAAACTGTTTTTT. Protein product: CAFQSGLLNEKLFF.

This sequence joins TRBV28 and TRBJ2-7; 7 bases match TRBD1. Trimming took 4 bases from V and 5 from J; bases not matched to a gene: 11. Looked up from germline, CDR1 is MDHEN and CDR2 is SYDVKM. The CDR3 contains 15 residues. In DNA form, the CDR3 reads TGTGCCAGCAGTTCCCTCAGGGGGTTAGGGGACGAGCAGTACTTC. Translation: CASSSLRGLGDEQYF.

This chain links TRBV5-1 with TRBJ2-1; possibly TRBD1 for D (7 bases). The germline CDR1 and CDR2 sequences are SGHRS and YFSETQ. The CDR3 spans 17 residues. The germline V and J ends were trimmed by 4 bases and 5 bases, with 22 bases remaining between them. CDR3 sequence reads: CASSPRGIGTADNEQFF. CDR3 nucleotide sequence: TGCGCCAGCAGCCCCCGGGGGATAGGGACAGCAGACAATGAGCAGTTCTTC.

CDR3 amino acids: CASSLMGGLANNEQFF. The CDR3 DNA is TGTGCCAGCAGCTTAATGGGGGGACTAGCCAATAATGAGCAGTTCTTC. This chain connects TRBV7-3 to TRBJ2-1; 9 bases fit TRBD2. Germline CDR1 SGHTA, CDR2 FQGTGA. The CDR3 length is 16 residues. Trimming took 1 base from V and 7 from J; bases not matched to a gene: 8.

V is TRBV28 and J is TRBJ2-5, with D perhaps TRBD2 (7 bases). There are 17 residues in the CDR3. Trimming left V 5 bases short and J 9 bases short, with 28 bases between. Germline values: CDR1 MDHEN, CDR2 SYDVKM. In nucleotides, the CDR3 is TGTGCCAGCAGTGGGGGGGGGCAGGCGAGCTTTTTTGGGGCCCAGTACTTC. It yields the protein CASSGGGQASFFGAQYF.

This clone was detected once. This chain joins TRBV30 and TRBJ2-3; the D is unclear. The V and J ends lost 7 bases and 8 bases respectively, with 10 bases between them. Per germline, CDR1 GTSNPN and CDR2 SVGIG (reference sequence). There are 10 residues in the CDR3. In nucleotides, the CDR3 is TGTGCCTTGGGCGCAGGTACGCAGTATTTT. Translated, it gives CALGAGTQYF.

The table lists this clone with a count of one. CDR3 sequence: CASSLSQGRAGANVLTF. CDR3 bases: TGTGCCAGCAGTTTGAGTCAGGGGCGGGCTGGGGCCAACGTCCTGACTTTC. The chain combines TRBV28 with TRBJ2-6, with a weak D call TRBD1 (6 bases). Germline V CDR1 and CDR2: MDHEN, SYDVKM. V was cut by 3 bases and J by 2 bases, with 14 bases left in between. This CDR3 has 17 residues.

The chain carries TRBV5-1 and TRBJ1-5, with a weak D call TRBD1 (6 bases). This CDR3 contains 13 residues. The V gene's germline CDR1 is SGHRS and CDR2 YFSETQ. Trimming removed 2 bases at V and 7 bases at J, with 10 bases between. The CDR3 here is CASSFDGGQPQHF. The CDR3 coding sequence is TGCGCCAGCAGCTTTGATGGGGGCCAGCCCCAGCATTTT. Based on the CDR3 plus reference TRBV5-1 and TRBJ1-5, the full variable domain is KAGVTQTPRYLIKTRGQQVTLSCSPISGHRSVSWYQQTPGQGLQFLFEYFSETQRNKGNFPGRFSGRQFSNSRSEMNVSTLELGDSALYLCASSFDGGQPQHFGDGTRLSIL.

The chain has TRBV15 and TRBJ1-2; 7 bases line up with TRBD1. Germline V CDR1 and CDR2: LNHNV, YYDKDF (reference sequence). The CDR3 has 14 amino acids. V lost 2 bases to trimming and J lost 4 bases; unmatched junction nucleotides: 4. Written as DNA, the CDR3 is TGTGCCACCAGCAGAAGCAACAGGGGCTATGGCTACACCTTC. It codes for CATSRSNRGYGYTF.

The chain uses TRBV27 and TRBJ2-3, with 7 bases identical to TRBD1. The germline V gene encodes CDR1 MNHEY and CDR2 SMNVEV (reference sequence). The J segment lost 4 bases and the V segment lost 7 bases, leaving 8 bases of the junction unmatched. The CDR3 has 14 amino acids. The CDR3 DNA reads TGTGCCAGCAAACTGAGGGGGCGAGCAGATACGCAGTATTTT. Its translation is CASKLRGRADTQYF.

This chain uses TRBV19 with TRBJ2-1; 10 nucleotides align to TRBD2. V was pared by 2 bases and J by 0 bases, with 7 bases of the junction left unmatched. Per germline, CDR1 LNHDA and CDR2 SQIVND (reference sequence). This CDR3 is 18 amino acids long. The CDR3 sequence: CASSISLAGTSSYNEQFF. CDR3 nucleotides: TGTGCCAGTAGTATATCACTAGCGGGAACGAGCTCCTACAATGAGCAGTTCTTC.

This clone was counted ten times or more. The chain is built from TRBV13 and TRBJ2-3; 7 bases line up with TRBD1. Germline values: CDR1 PRHDT, CDR2 FYEKMQ (reference sequence). After removal of 3 bases from V and 2 bases from J, the junction contained 11 bases not matched to a gene. The CDR3 sequence is 17 residues long. The CDR3 DNA is TGTGCCAGCAGCTTTTGGAATGACAGGGCCTTCACAGATACGCAGTATTTT. Encoded protein: CASSFWNDRAFTDTQYF.

The chain is built from TRBV3-1 (or the pseudogene TRBV3-2) and TRBJ1-6; D unclear. The CDR3 consists of 14 residues. The V and J ends lost 6 bases and 0 bases respectively, with 6 bases between them. CDR1 and CDR2 (germline): LGHDT, YNNKEL (reference sequence). The CDR3 DNA reads as TGTGCCAGCAGGCTGAGCTCCTATAATTCACCCCTCCACTTT. Its protein is CASRLSSYNSPLHF.

A few counts support this clone. The rearrangement joins TRBV7-8 to TRBJ1-1, with a possible D match to TRBD1 (5 bases). The length of the CDR3 is 13 residues. V was shortened by 5 bases and J by 1 base, with 8 bases between the two germline ends. Per the germline V gene, CDR1 is SGHVS and CDR2 is FQNEAQ. DNA of the CDR3: TGTGCCAGCAGCCCGGACAAGAACACTGAAGCTTTCTTT. As protein: CASSPDKNTEAFF.

This chain uses TRBV10-1 with TRBJ2-7, with D unresolved. The germline V gene encodes CDR1 WNHNN and CDR2 SYGVQD (reference sequence). V gave up 0 bases and J gave up 9 bases, with 9 bases separating them. CDR3 length equals 12 residues. This CDR3 is CASSESRQPQYF. CDR3 DNA: TGCGCCAGCAGTGAGTCGCGGCAGCCGCAGTACTTC.